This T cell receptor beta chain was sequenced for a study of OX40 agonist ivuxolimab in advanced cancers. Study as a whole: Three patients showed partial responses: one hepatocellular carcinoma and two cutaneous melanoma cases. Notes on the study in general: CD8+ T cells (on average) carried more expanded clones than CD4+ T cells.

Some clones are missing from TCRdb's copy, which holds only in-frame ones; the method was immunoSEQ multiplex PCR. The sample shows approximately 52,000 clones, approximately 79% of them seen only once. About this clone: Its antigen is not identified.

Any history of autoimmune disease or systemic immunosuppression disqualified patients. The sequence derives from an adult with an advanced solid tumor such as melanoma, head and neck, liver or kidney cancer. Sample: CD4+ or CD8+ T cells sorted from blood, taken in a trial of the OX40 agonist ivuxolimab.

The CDR3 loop reads CASSWRQGGTEAFF. For the CDR3, the DNA is TGCGCCAGCAGCTGGCGACAGGGGGGCACTGAAGCTTTCTTT. The gene calls are TRBV5-1 and TRBJ1-1; TRBD1 matches at 9 bases. V lost 3 bases, J lost 4 bases, and 4 bases stayed unmatched. This CDR3 is 14 amino acids long. Germline V gene data show CDR1 as SGHRS and CDR2 as YFSETQ.